This T cell receptor (beta chain) was profiled in a study of blood T cells in healthy people across ages. Germline CDR1 and CDR2: SGHTA and FQGNSA. Trimming stripped 2 bases from V and 0 bases from J, with 9 bases between. The CDR3 is 15 amino acids. It was with a sample-barcoded 5' primer and a J-beta primer mix that a second PCR of roughly 6 to 12 cycles was run. MiXCR, applied by TCRdb to the 5' RACE reads, yields one record per CDR3 protein. The sample carries under 2,000,000 distinct CDR3 sequences, roughly 50% recorded once. V gene TRBV7-2 combines with J gene TRBJ2-3; no clear D. The TCR originated in a woman between 40 and 50 years old in good health. The specimen was blood. The CDR3 DNA reads as TGTGCCAGCAGCTTATCCCCGACTAGCACAGATACGCAGTATTTT. The encoded protein is CASSLSPTSTDTQYF.